This TCR beta chain was captured by sequencing in a study of low-dose radiotherapy and immunotherapy resistance in tumors (dated 2022 in TCRdb). General notes on the study: Cohort 1 received 0.5 Gy per fraction every 2 weeks, with a prescribed total PTV dose of 6.5 Gy. No randomization into treatment groups was done for the people taking part in the trial. Eight patients were included in the translational analysis, namely three from the first dose cohort plus the first five from the second dose cohort. Every two weeks, patients got intravenous cyclophosphamide at 200 mg/m2, given one day ahead of each radiation and immunotherapy administration. Patients took aspirin 300 mg orally once daily for four cycles, starting on cycle 1 day 1. Patients were given nivolumab as a 240 mg flat dose every two weeks and ipilimumab at 1 mg/kg every six weeks, with both drugs delivered intravenously. Cohort 2 received 1 Gy per fraction every two weeks, with a total of 13 Gy over 26 weeks.

Trimming costs V 0 bases and J 4 bases, and their ends lie 12 bases apart. CDR1 and CDR2, looked up from the germline V gene, are KGHSY and FQNENV. The CDR3 starts with the cysteine, ends with the phenylalanine, and has 15 residues. Just CDR3 DNA is preserved here, 45 bases in frame from base 1. Ten or more counts support this clonotype. This receptor's antigen is unknown. Within one base of it there is no much larger clone, and no base qualities were kept. First-strand cDNA was synthesized with Superscript III and a set of TRAV- and TRBV-specific primers, covering both TCRalpha and TCRbeta chains. TCRs were amplified for 20 to 25 PCR cycles with Phusion, using a constant-region primer paired with the adapter attached to the V primers. Isolated mRNA was amplified with the MessageAmp II aRNA Amplification Kit, using a roughly 15-hour in vitro transcription at 37°C. mRNA for TCR sequencing was isolated with the Dynabeads mRNA DIRECT Purification Kit. A second approximately 25-cycle Phusion PCR added indexed Illumina adapters, and products were purified with AMPure XP beads. TCRalpha and TCRbeta libraries were deep-sequenced on an Illumina MiniSeq instrument. The original pipeline was this. Custom Perl scripts pooled TCR sequences encoding the same protein, removed out-of-frame sequences and computed each clonotype's abundance. TCR sequences supported by only a single read were excluded from analysis. Repertoire metrics included Shannon entropy, Gini index, clonality, richness, and frequency of TCRs shared between repertoires. TCRdb ran its own pipeline on the public reads, namely fastp trimming at Q25 and MiXCR clone calling, and kept in-frame beta chains. Every distinct CDR3 protein forms one entry, paired with its most common genes and DNA. The V and J calls reflect TCRdb's pipeline rather than the authors' work. The sample profile shows tens of thousands of distinct CDR3 sequences; 9.4% of them were found once. The ten largest account for roughly 1% of the sample.

Per the publication, the time point label means: before trial treatment. The donors came from RACIN, which was a single-arm phase I dose-escalation trial that paired nivolumab and ipilimumab with aspirin, low-dose cyclophosphamide and low-dose radiotherapy. Eligible patients had advanced, TIL-negative solid tumors. This specimen consisted of PBMCs, obtained before treatment. In this chain, TRBV16 is recombined with TRBJ1-2; 6 matching bases give a weak D call of TRBD1. The clonotype was recovered from a male donor with prostate cancer. The CDR3 sequence is CASSQSRTASYGYTF. The nucleotides read TGTGCCAGCAGCCAATCTCGGACAGCCAGCTATGGCTACACCTTC.